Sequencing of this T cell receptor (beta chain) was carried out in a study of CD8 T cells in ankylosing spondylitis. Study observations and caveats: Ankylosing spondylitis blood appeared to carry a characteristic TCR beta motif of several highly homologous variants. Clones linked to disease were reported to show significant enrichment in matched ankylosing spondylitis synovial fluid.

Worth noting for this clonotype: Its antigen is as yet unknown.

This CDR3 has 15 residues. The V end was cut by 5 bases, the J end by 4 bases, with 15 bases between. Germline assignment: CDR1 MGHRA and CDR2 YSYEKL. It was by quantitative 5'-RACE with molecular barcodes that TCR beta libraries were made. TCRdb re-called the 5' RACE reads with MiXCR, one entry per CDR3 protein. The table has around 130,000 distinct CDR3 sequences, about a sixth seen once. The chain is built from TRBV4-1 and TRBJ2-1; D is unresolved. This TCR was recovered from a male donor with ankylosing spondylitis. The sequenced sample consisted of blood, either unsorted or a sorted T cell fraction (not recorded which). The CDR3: CASSYGSRSYNEQFF. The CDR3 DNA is TGCGCCAGCAGCTACGGTAGCAGATCTTACAATGAGCAGTTCTTC.